This passage covers 19 T cell receptor beta chains from one sample sequenced in a study of graft-versus-host responses after intestinal transplantation. Assay used: immunoSEQ multiplex PCR; TCRdb lists only in-frame clones, some missing. The sample holds about 85,000 clones, about four fifths seen once. No antigen has been assigned to these receptors. Sequences were derived from unstimulated CD8+ T cells sorted from spleen or lymph node cells, sampled before intestinal transplant. Receptor source: a human donor who received an intestinal transplant.

The V call is TRBV19, the J call TRBJ2-1, with TRBD2 matching 7 bases. CDR3 length: 15 amino acids. J was trimmed by 7 bases and V by 1 base; bases with no gene match: 7. CDR1 LNHDA and CDR2 SQIVND come from the germline V gene (reference sequence). The CDR3 DNA reads as TGTGCCAGTAGTATAGTGGCGGGAGTAGGGAATGAGCAGTTCTTC. Its protein product is CASSIVAGVGNEQFF.

The chain combines TRBV7-9 with TRBJ2-1; 14 bases are a match to TRBD2. CDR3 length equals 14 residues. Unmatched junction bases numbered 7, after V lost 5 bases and J lost 13 bases. Per the germline V gene, CDR1 is SEHNR and CDR2 is FQNEAQ (reference sequence). Here the CDR3 reads CASSVGLAGADQFF. The CDR3 DNA follows: TGTGCCAGCAGCGTGGGACTAGCGGGGGCCGACCAGTTCTTC.

V and J are TRBV2 and TRBJ2-7; 8 positions match TRBD1. In germline, CDR1 is SNHLY, CDR2 FYNNEI. This CDR3 region has 12 residues. The J segment lost 5 bases and the V segment lost 7 bases, leaving 4 bases of the junction unmatched. The CDR3 region has the DNA TGTGCCAGCACGCAGGGGGCGAACGAGCAGTACTTC. Translation gives CASTQGANEQYF.

The table lists this clone with a few counts. V and J are TRBV25-1 and TRBJ2-7; 7 positions match TRBD1. CDR3 length equals 13 residues. With V trimmed by 0 bases and J by 6 bases, 2 bases remained unmatched. From germline, CDR1 is MGHDK and CDR2 SYGVNS. DNA for the CDR3: TGTGCCAGCAGTGAATATACAGGGGCCGAGCAGTACTTC. Protein sequence: CASSEYTGAEQYF.

In its sample, this clone was seen a few times. The chain carries TRBV19 and TRBJ2-7; D uncertain. CDR3 length: 13 residues. V lost 1 base, J lost 5 bases, and 9 bases lay in between. Per the germline V gene, CDR1 is LNHDA and CDR2 is SQIVND (reference sequence). The CDR3 DNA follows: TGTGCCAGTAGTATAGGGAATGGAAACGAGCAGTACTTC. This codes for CASSIGNGNEQYF.

The chain combines TRBV7-9 with TRBJ2-7, with 9 bases that match TRBD1. The V and J ends lost 5 bases and 6 bases, in that order; junction bases with no gene match: 5. The CDR3 has 13 residues. Germline V CDR1 and CDR2: SEHNR, FQNEAQ (reference sequence). CDR3 coding DNA: TGTGCCAGCAGCGCATACAGGGGGCGCGAGCAGTACTTC. Amino acid sequence: CASSAYRGREQYF.

The chain couples TRBV11-2 to TRBJ2-7; D might be TRBD2 (6 bases). The germline V gene has CDR1 SGHAT and CDR2 FQNNGV. The CDR3 has 16 residues. Between the trimmed V and J ends, which lost 7 bases and 4 bases, there was a span of 23 bases. The CDR3 spells CASTAMVGTSMYEQYF. CDR3 bases: TGTGCCAGCACCGCTATGGTAGGCACTAGCATGTACGAGCAGTACTTC.

CDR3 sequence (DNA): TGTGCCAGCAGTGCCTTTGGGGGAAACCAAGAGACCCAGTACTTC. Its translation: CASSAFGGNQETQYF. J is TRBJ2-5 and V is TRBV6-5; D possibly uses TRBD1 or TRBD2 (5 bases each). Trimming took 5 bases from V and 0 from J, leaving 13 bases between them. The CDR3 totals 15 residues. Germline CDR1 MNHEY, CDR2 SVGAGI.

The V and J genes are TRBV5-4 and TRBJ2-1; D unresolved. With 5 bases removed from V and 2 bases from J, the gap between germline ends came to 14 bases. The CDR3 extends over 15 amino acids. Germline CDR1 SGHNT, CDR2 YYREEE (reference sequence). The CDR3 bases are TGTGCCAGCAGTGCAGACGGAGTAACCTACAATGAGCAGTTCTTC. It is translated as CASSADGVTYNEQFF.

The chain links TRBV5-5 to TRBJ2-7; weak D call: TRBD1 (6 bases). V lost 1 base and J 4 bases, leaving 15 bases between the germline ends. Germline V lookup: CDR1 SGHKS, CDR2 YYEKEE (reference sequence). CDR3 size: 15 residues. The CDR3 spells CASSLRTASRYEQYF. The DNA for the CDR3 is TGTGCCAGCAGCTTGCGGACAGCCTCCAGGTACGAGCAGTACTTC.

This clone was seen only once. The chain recombines TRBV7-6 with TRBJ1-4; D ambiguous. Germline values: CDR1 SGHVS, CDR2 FNYEAQ. Trimming took 5 bases from V and 8 from J, leaving 24 bases between them. The CDR3 is 17 amino acids. The CDR3 protein is CASSAPEGSLRREKLFF. The CDR3, as DNA: TGTGCCAGCAGCGCCCCAGAGGGCAGCCTCAGGAGGGAAAAACTGTTTTTT.

The chain carries TRBV7-9 and TRBJ2-1; D remains ambiguous. Trimming left V 2 bases short and J 6 bases short, with 8 bases between. CDR1 SEHNR and CDR2 FQNEAQ come from the germline V gene (reference sequence). This CDR3 comprises 13 residues. The CDR3 spells CASSLLSGNEQFF. For the CDR3, the DNA is TGTGCCAGCAGCTTATTATCGGGCAATGAGCAGTTCTTC.

A word on this clone: The sample has other DNA sequences that encode this CDR3 too. The V and J genes are TRBV6-5 and TRBJ2-1; 13 bases agree with TRBD2. This CDR3 spans 15 amino acids. The germline V gene encodes CDR1 MNHEY and CDR2 SVGAGI. V dropped 6 bases and J dropped 4; count of bases not matched to a gene: 3. CDR3 bases: TGTGCCAGCAGCTGGACTAGCGGGAGTTACAATGAGCAGTTCTTC. It is translated as CASSWTSGSYNEQFF.

There are a few counts of this clone. The gene calls are TRBV5-6 and TRBJ1-6; D is undetermined. Trimming removed 4 bases at V and 4 bases at J, with 21 bases between. The length of the CDR3 is 18 residues. Germline V gene sequence: CDR1 SGHDT, CDR2 YYEEEE. The CDR3 region has the DNA TGTGCCAGCAGCCCCTACCTGACCGCCAAGGGTTATAATTCACCCCTCCACTTT. It yields the protein CASSPYLTAKGYNSPLHF.

This chain uses TRBV4-1 with TRBJ2-1; D is uncertain. Trimming left V 0 bases short and J 2 bases short, with 11 bases between. CDR3 length: 16 residues. Germline V CDR1 and CDR2: MGHRA, YSYEKL. This CDR3 reads CASSQEDLTPYNEQFF. The CDR3 DNA reads as TGCGCCAGCAGCCAAGAGGACCTTACACCCTACAATGAGCAGTTCTTC.

This chain links TRBV7-9 with TRBJ1-3; the match to TRBD1 covers 9 bases. Germline V gene data show CDR1 as SEHNR and CDR2 as FQNEAQ (reference sequence). With 4 bases clipped from V and 2 bases from J, the junction kept 9 bases outside the gene matches. The CDR3 covers 17 residues. CDR3 nucleotides: TGTGCCAGCAGCTCAAAATTCGGGGACAGGGCTGGAAACACCATATATTTT. It encodes CASSSKFGDRAGNTIYF. Based on the CDR3 plus reference TRBV7-9 and TRBJ1-3, the full variable domain is DTGVSQNPRHKITKRGQNVTFRCDPISEHNRLYWYRQTLGQGPEFLTYFQNEAQLEKSRLLSDRFSAERPKGSFSTLEIQRTEQGDSAMYLCASSSKFGDRAGNTIYFGEGSWLTVV.

V and J are TRBV6-5 and TRBJ2-2; 7 bases agree with TRBD1. The CDR3 runs to 15 residues. The J segment lost 4 bases and the V segment lost 7 bases, leaving 9 bases of the junction unmatched. CDR1 and CDR2 (germline): MNHEY, SVGAGI. The CDR3 DNA follows: TGTGCCAGCATTATTAGACAGGGTGCCACCGGGGAGCTGTTTTTT. Protein: CASIIRQGATGELFF.

The chain recombines TRBV19 with TRBJ1-1; 9 bases match TRBD1. CDR1 LNHDA and CDR2 SQIVND come from the germline V gene (reference sequence). The CDR3 spans 16 residues. V lost 0 bases and J lost 5; bases outside the gene matches: 7. CDR3: CASSIDPETGGTEAFF. The CDR3 region has the DNA TGTGCCAGTAGTATAGATCCGGAGACAGGGGGGACTGAAGCTTTCTTT.

The V call is TRBV13, the J call TRBJ2-5; D is possibly TRBD2 (5 bases). This CDR3 region has 13 residues. The V gene's germline CDR1 is PRHDT and CDR2 FYEKMQ (reference sequence). The V end lost 5 bases, the J end lost 4 bases, and 11 bases lay between the germline ends. The chain's CDR3 is CASSAGGGETQYF. CDR3 DNA: TGTGCCAGCAGCGCCGGAGGCGGAGAGACCCAGTACTTC.